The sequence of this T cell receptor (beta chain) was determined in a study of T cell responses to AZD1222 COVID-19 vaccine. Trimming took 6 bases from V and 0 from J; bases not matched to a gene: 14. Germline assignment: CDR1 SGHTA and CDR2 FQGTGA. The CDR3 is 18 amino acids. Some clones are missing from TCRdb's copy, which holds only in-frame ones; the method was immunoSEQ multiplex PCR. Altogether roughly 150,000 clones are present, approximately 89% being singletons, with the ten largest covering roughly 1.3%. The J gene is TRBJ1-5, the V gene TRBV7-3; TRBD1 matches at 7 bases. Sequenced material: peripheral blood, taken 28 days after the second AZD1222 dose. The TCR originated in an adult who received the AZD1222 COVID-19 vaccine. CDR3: CASRIYPLGQYSNQPQHF. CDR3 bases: TGTGCCAGCAGAATATACCCATTGGGACAGTATAGCAATCAGCCCCAGCATTTT.